The present T cell receptor (beta chain) was sequenced within a study of blood T cell repertoires in COVID-19. The wider study: The cDNA or gDNA used as material had been derived from T cells, B-cell-depleted T cells, or PBMCs.

Generated by immunoSEQ multiplex PCR, the TCRdb table keeps only in-frame clones and is missing some. The table includes about 300,000 clones, around nine tenths detected once. J was trimmed by 4 bases and V by 2 bases; bases with no gene match: 1. The CDR3 sequence is 13 residues long. Germline CDR1 is MDHEN and CDR2 is SYDVKM. This TCR was sampled from a woman aged 30 to 39 with COVID-19, enrolled during active disease. The chain couples TRBV28 to TRBJ1-2, with 7 bases that match TRBD1. Material: peripheral blood. The CDR3, as DNA: TGTGCCAGCAGTTTAAACAGGGGCTATGGCTACACCTTC. Translating gives CASSLNRGYGYTF.